This paragraph covers one T cell receptor (beta chain) sequence. Sequencing was performed with immunoSEQ multiplex PCR; in TCRdb, only in-frame clones are kept and a portion is missing. The sample lists nearly 70,000 clones; roughly nine tenths were seen once. This record belongs to a study of blood T cell repertoires in COVID-19. Study-wide context: Donors in the United States, Italy and Spain gave samples during acute or convalescent COVID-19. T cells, B-cell-depleted T cells, or PBMCs provided the cDNA or gDNA that served as material.

Enrolled during active infection, Seattle patients were then followed longitudinally. The CDR3 runs 14 residues. Trimming took 2 bases from V and 8 from J; bases not matched to a gene: 7. Germline V gene lookup returns CDR1 SGHRS and CDR2 YFSETQ. Specimen: peripheral blood. This clonotype originated in a woman aged 45-60 years with COVID-19, enrolled during active disease. This chain joins TRBV5-1 and TRBJ2-1; 7 bases map to TRBD2. CDR3 DNA: TGCGCCAGCAGCTTTCTTACTAGCGACGATGAGCAGTTCTTC. Translated, it gives CASSFLTSDDEQFF.